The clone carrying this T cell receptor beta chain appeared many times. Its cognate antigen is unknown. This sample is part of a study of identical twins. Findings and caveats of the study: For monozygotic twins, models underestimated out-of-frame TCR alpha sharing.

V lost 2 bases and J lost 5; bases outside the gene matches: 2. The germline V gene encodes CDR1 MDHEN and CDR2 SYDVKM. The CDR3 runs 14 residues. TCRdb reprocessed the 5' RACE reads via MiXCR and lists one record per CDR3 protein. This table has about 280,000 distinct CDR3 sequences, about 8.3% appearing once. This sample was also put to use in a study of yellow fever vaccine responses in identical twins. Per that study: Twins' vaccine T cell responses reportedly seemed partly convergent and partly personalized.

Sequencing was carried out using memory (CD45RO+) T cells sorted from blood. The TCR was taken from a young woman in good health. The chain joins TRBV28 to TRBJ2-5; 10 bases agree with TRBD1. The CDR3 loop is CASSLPTGGETQYF. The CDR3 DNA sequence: TGTGCCAGCAGTTTACCGACAGGGGGCGAGACCCAGTACTTC.